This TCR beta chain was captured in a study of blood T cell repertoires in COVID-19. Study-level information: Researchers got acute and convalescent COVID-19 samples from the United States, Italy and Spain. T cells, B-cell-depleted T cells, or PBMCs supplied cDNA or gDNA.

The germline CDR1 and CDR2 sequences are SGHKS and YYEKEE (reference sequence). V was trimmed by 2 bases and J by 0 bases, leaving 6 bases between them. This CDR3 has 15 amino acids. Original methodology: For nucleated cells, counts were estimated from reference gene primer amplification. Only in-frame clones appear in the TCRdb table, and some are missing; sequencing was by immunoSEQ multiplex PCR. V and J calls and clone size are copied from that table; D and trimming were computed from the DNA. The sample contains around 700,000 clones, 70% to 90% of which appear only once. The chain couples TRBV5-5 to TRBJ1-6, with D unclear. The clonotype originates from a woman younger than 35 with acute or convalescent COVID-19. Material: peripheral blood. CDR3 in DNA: TGTGCCAGCAGCTTACAGAGCTCCTATAATTCACCCCTCCACTTT. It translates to CASSLQSSYNSPLHF.